Only a few counts were recorded for the clone carrying this T cell receptor (beta chain). Its antigen remains unknown. This specimen belongs to a study of cytomegalovirus exposure and HLA in healthy donors. Amplification used 60 Vbeta primers and 13 Jbeta primers. Method: immunoSEQ multiplex PCR; TCRdb's copy keeps in-frame clones and lacks some. Counted here are 150,000 to 200,000 clones, 10% to 15% occurring once; the ten biggest clones make up roughly 7.7%. Findings and limits, study-wide: Later, an analysis found that common viral pathogens appeared to be linked with several of the most significant clusters. Some V segments could not be told apart, so they were left out, TRBV6-2 and TRBV6-3 among them. According to reports, the classifier identified cytomegalovirus status with high specificity and sensitivity.

CDR1 MDHEN and CDR2 SYDVKM come from the germline V gene. CDR3 length: 13 residues. Trimming took 6 bases from V and 6 from J, leaving 14 bases between them. The receptor comes from a man in his fifties in good health and CMV-seropositive. Input material: PBMCs. The gene calls are TRBV28 and TRBJ1-2, with a possible D match to TRBD1 (6 bases). CDR3 residues: CASRLYTGHGYTF. CDR3 DNA sequence: TGTGCCAGCAGACTTTACACAGGGCATGGCTACACCTTC.